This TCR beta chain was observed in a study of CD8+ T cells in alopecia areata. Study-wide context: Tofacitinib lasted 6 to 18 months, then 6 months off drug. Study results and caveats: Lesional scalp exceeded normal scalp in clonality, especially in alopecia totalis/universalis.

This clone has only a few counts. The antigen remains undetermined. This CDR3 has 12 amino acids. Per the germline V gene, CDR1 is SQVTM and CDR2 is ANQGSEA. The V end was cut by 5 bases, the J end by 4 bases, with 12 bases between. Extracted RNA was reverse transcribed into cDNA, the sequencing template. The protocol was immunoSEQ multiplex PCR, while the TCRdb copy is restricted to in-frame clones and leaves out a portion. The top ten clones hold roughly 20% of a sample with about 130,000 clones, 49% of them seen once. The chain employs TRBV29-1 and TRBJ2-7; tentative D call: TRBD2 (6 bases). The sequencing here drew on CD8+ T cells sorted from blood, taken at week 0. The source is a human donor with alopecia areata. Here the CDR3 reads CSVRDSGYEQYF. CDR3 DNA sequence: TGCAGCGTTCGGGACTCTGGGTACGAGCAGTACTTC.